This T cell receptor (beta chain) came from a study of cytomegalovirus exposure and HLA in healthy donors. Study-wide points: TCR beta sequences numbering under 20,000 were associated with HLA alleles at 0.05 false discovery rate in a later analysis. Reportedly, HLA-A and HLA-B alleles of most subjects were accurately predicted from TCR beta. Rare sequences made up most TCRs, while some public TCRs were found in many donors. Earlier results showed most TCR beta V segments being productive about 90% or about 30% of the time.

The germline CDR1 and CDR2 sequences are LNHDA and SQIVND (reference sequence). This CDR3 has 14 residues. The V segment lost 4 bases and the J segment 5 bases; nucleotides outside the gene matches: 8. Turning to this clone: Its antigen is unidentified.

Researchers ran the PCR with 60 Vbeta and 13 Jbeta primers. Profiled with immunoSEQ multiplex PCR; TCRdb holds only in-frame clones, not every one. This table holds tens of thousands of clones, around 78% found once. The V call is TRBV19, the J call TRBJ2-7; 7 nucleotides line up with TRBD2. The sequenced sample was PBMCs. The receptor was isolated from a male donor in good health and CMV-seropositive. The CDR3 DNA sequence: TGTGCCAGTAGTAGAAGGTGGGGAGGGAACGAGCAGTACTTC. It yields the protein CASSRRWGGNEQYF.